A selection of T cell receptor beta chains follows, all from one sample in a study of blood T cell repertoires in COVID-19. Clones were sequenced by immunoSEQ multiplex PCR, and TCRdb holds only the in-frame ones, with some missing. The sample carries approximately 110,000 clones, around 79% recorded once. The specimen was peripheral blood. Source of these receptors: a man aged 70 or older with active or convalescent COVID-19. Both conserved end residues are part of each CDR3. Fields, in order: CDR3 protein, CDR3 DNA, D gene, clone size, V gene, J gene. The D gene is left open where the match is weak. Not all rows give a size; the values are once, few, many and, for expanded clones, a class.

CASSLGSGPQETQYF	TGCGCCAGCAGCTTGGGATCAGGTCCCCAAGAGACCCAGTACTTC	-	-	TRBV5-1	TRBJ2-5
CASKFGTGEEPQHF	TGCGCCAGCAAGTTTGGGACAGGGGAAGAACCCCAGCATTTT	TRBD1	-	TRBV10-2	TRBJ1-5
CTSSQDDTDRVSYEQYF	TGCACCAGCAGCCAAGATGACACGGACAGGGTTTCCTACGAGCAGTACTTC	-	-	TRBV1	TRBJ2-7
CASAGETKNIQYF	TGCGCCAGCGCCGGAGAGACCAAAAACATTCAGTACTTC	-	-	TRBV5-1	TRBJ2-4
CSASWGQSNYGYTF	TGCAGTGCTAGTTGGGGACAATCTAACTATGGCTACACCTTC	-	-	TRBV20-1	TRBJ1-2
CASSYGGVGNEQFF	TGTGCCAGCAGTTATGGGGGGGTAGGTAATGAGCAGTTCTTC	TRBD2	few	TRBV6-5	TRBJ2-1
CASNFRTEIYGYTF	TGTGCCAGCAACTTCCGAACGGAGATCTATGGCTACACCTTC	-	many	TRBV5-8	TRBJ1-2
CASSSNPQAKNTGELFF	TGTGCCAGCAGCTCCAACCCCCAGGCAAAGAACACCGGGGAGCTGTTTTTT	-	once	TRBV7-9	TRBJ2-2
CASSFGQNYNSPLHF	TGCGCCAGCAGCTTTGGACAGAACTATAATTCACCCCTCCACTTT	-	once	TRBV5-1	TRBJ1-6
CSVVGEGSTDTQYF	TGCAGCGTTGTGGGGGAGGGAAGCACAGATACGCAGTATTTT	TRBD2	many	TRBV29-1	TRBJ2-3
CASSRRGQATTNYGYTF	TGTGCCAGCAGCCGACGGGGACAGGCAACTACTAACTATGGCTACACCTTC	TRBD1	-	TRBV3-1/TRBV3-2	TRBJ1-2
CATSDTGQYQPQHF	TGTGCCACCAGTGATACGGGACAATATCAGCCCCAGCATTTT	-	-	TRBV24-1	TRBJ1-5
CASSLQEANTEAFF	TGTGCCAGCAGCTTGCAGGAGGCGAACACTGAAGCTTTCTTT	-	-	TRBV5-5	TRBJ1-1
CASIEATGELFF	TGTGCCAGCATAGAGGCCACCGGGGAGCTGTTTTTT	-	-	TRBV11-2	TRBJ2-2
CASSQGVGAGSYGYTF	TGTGCCAGCAGCCAAGGGGTGGGGGCTGGGAGCTATGGCTACACCTTC	-	-	TRBV3-1/TRBV3-2	TRBJ1-2
CASSADRAGTEAFF	TGTGCCAGCAGCGCAGACAGGGCGGGTACTGAAGCTTTCTTT	TRBD1	-	TRBV6-5	TRBJ1-1
CASGTGGPEAFF	TGTGCCAGCGGCACAGGGGGCCCTGAAGCTTTCTTT	TRBD1	-	TRBV28	TRBJ1-1
CASSLRLDAGELFF	TGTGCCAGCTCACTAAGACTAGACGCCGGGGAGCTGTTTTTT	-	-	TRBV18	TRBJ2-2
CASSDPGTFSEQFF	TGCGCCAGCAGCGACCCCGGGACTTTCAGTGAGCAGTTCTTC	-	-	TRBV5-1	TRBJ2-1
CASSLTLAGYNEQFF	TGTGCCAGCAGCTTAACTCTAGCGGGGTACAATGAGCAGTTCTTC	TRBD2	few	TRBV7-2	TRBJ2-1
CASSRGAGAPLHF	TGTGCCAGCAGCCGCGGAGCGGGGGCTCCCCTCCACTTT	-	-	TRBV7-9	TRBJ1-6
CASSSVWDRTNQPQHF	TGTGCCAGCAGTTCTGTTTGGGACAGGACAAATCAGCCCCAGCATTTT	TRBD1	-	TRBV28	TRBJ1-5
CASSSDRDGFGYTF	TGTGCCAGCAGCTCCGACAGGGATGGTTTTGGCTACACCTTC	TRBD1	-	TRBV7-3	TRBJ1-2
CASSPFTYEQYF	TGTGCCAGCAGCCCGTTTACCTACGAGCAGTACTTC	-	once	TRBV6-5	TRBJ2-7
CASSFIRGGSYEQYF	TGTGCCAGCAGTTTTATCAGGGGTGGCTCCTACGAGCAGTACTTC	-	few	TRBV28	TRBJ2-7
CASGLVAGGRGTEAFF	TGTGCTAGTGGTTTGGTCGCCGGGGGGCGAGGCACTGAAGCTTTCTTT	-	-	TRBV12-5	TRBJ1-1
CASSYGTAGEAFF	TGTGCCAGCAGTTATGGGACAGCGGGTGAAGCTTTCTTT	TRBD1	once	TRBV2	TRBJ1-1
CASSLRDTQYF	TGTGCCAGCAGTTTACGGGATACGCAGTATTTT	-	-	TRBV27	TRBJ2-3
CSASWGEEKLFF	TGCAGTGCTAGTTGGGGAGAGGAAAAACTGTTTTTT	-	-	TRBV20-1	TRBJ1-4
CASKRVSDYGYTF	TGTGCCAGCAAGAGGGTGAGCGACTATGGCTACACCTTC	-	few	TRBV12-3/TRBV12-4	TRBJ1-2
CASSLPGGQYSGNTIYF	TGTGCCAGCAGCTTGCCGGGGGGGCAGTATAGTGGAAACACCATATATTTT	-	-	TRBV5-8	TRBJ1-3
CASSVGTTTDTQYF	TGCGCCAGCAGCGTCGGGACTACGACAGATACGCAGTATTTT	TRBD2	-	TRBV5-1	TRBJ2-3
CASRVDITDTQYF	TGTGCCAGCAGGGTCGACATCACAGATACGCAGTATTTT	-	few	TRBV6-5	TRBJ2-3
CASSWAYGYTF	TGTGCCAGCAGTTGGGCTTATGGCTACACCTTC	-	-	TRBV12-3/TRBV12-4	TRBJ1-2
CAVSRGQGLNEQYF	TGTGCTGTGAGCCGGGGACAGGGGTTAAACGAGCAGTACTTC	TRBD1	-	TRBV12-5	TRBJ2-7
CASSLQGQGNYQPQHF	TGTGCCAGCAGTTTACAGGGACAGGGAAACTATCAGCCCCAGCATTTT	TRBD1	-	TRBV27	TRBJ1-5
CASSFRTGGTEAFF	TGTGCCAGCAGCTTTCGGACAGGGGGAACTGAAGCTTTCTTT	TRBD1	-	TRBV4-2	TRBJ1-1
CASSPMISQPQHF	TGTGCCAGCAGTCCGATGATCAGTCAGCCCCAGCATTTT	-	-	TRBV27	TRBJ1-5
CASSLTTDPYQPQHF	TGTGCCAGCAGCCTGACGACAGACCCTTATCAGCCCCAGCATTTT	-	-	TRBV6-5	TRBJ1-5
CASSLGASMNTEAFF	TGCGCCAGCAGCTTGGGGGCCTCCATGAACACTGAAGCTTTCTTT	-	-	TRBV5-1	TRBJ1-1
CASSRQWLADYGYTF	TGTGCCAGCAGCCGGCAGTGGCTGGCGGACTATGGCTACACCTTC	-	-	TRBV9	TRBJ1-2
CASSSRQRNYGYTF	TGTGCCAGCAGCTCACGACAGAGAAACTATGGCTACACCTTC	-	-	TRBV7-2	TRBJ1-2
CASSIGGDQETQYF	TGTGCTAGCAGCATCGGGGGGGACCAAGAGACCCAGTACTTC	TRBD2	-	TRBV7-7	TRBJ2-5
CASSQDNYGYTF	TGTGCCAGCAGCCAGGATAACTATGGCTACACCTTC	-	many	TRBV12-3/TRBV12-4	TRBJ1-2
CASSPQGYETQYF	TGTGCCAGCAGCCCACAGGGGTACGAGACCCAGTACTTC	TRBD1	few	TRBV5-4	TRBJ2-5
CASSLSGTGNQPQHF	TGTGCCAGCAGCCTCTCGGGGACAGGGAATCAGCCCCAGCATTTT	TRBD1	-	TRBV3-1/TRBV3-2	TRBJ1-5
CASSQSGLAGAETQYF	TGTGCCAGCAGTCAGTCGGGACTAGCGGGAGCAGAGACCCAGTACTTC	TRBD2	-	TRBV28	TRBJ2-5
CASGLSQGTEAFF	TGTGCTAGTGGTTTGTCTCAGGGCACTGAAGCTTTCTTT	-	-	TRBV12-5	TRBJ1-1
CASRLAGASNEQFF	TGTGCCAGCAGGCTAGCGGGAGCTAGCAATGAGCAGTTCTTC	TRBD2	-	TRBV28	TRBJ2-1
CAWSTGQARNEKLFF	TGTGCCTGGAGTACTGGACAGGCCCGTAATGAAAAACTGTTTTTT	TRBD1	-	TRBV30	TRBJ1-4
CASSSTGLPNEKLFF	TGTGCCAGCAGCTCCACTGGACTGCCAAATGAAAAACTGTTTTTT	-	few	TRBV7-9	TRBJ1-4
CASSSLGALFSYEQYF	TGTGCCAGCAGCTCATTAGGAGCGCTCTTCTCCTACGAGCAGTACTTC	-	once	TRBV3-1/TRBV3-2	TRBJ2-7
CAHTEGAKGYTF	TGTGCCCACACGGAGGGAGCTAAAGGCTACACCTTC	-	-	TRBV28	TRBJ1-2
CASTTGDGGWPQHF	TGTGCCAGCACGACGGGGGACGGTGGTTGGCCCCAGCATTTT	-	-	TRBV9	TRBJ1-5